What follows are 26 T cell receptor beta chains derived from one specimen sequenced in a study of blood T cell repertoires in COVID-19. Only in-frame clones appear in the TCRdb table, and some are missing; sequencing was by immunoSEQ multiplex PCR. The sample records about 200,000 clones, 80% being singletons. Sequencing was carried out using peripheral blood. The receptors were gathered from a woman aged 65 to 85 with acute or convalescent COVID-19.

The V and J genes are TRBV11-2 and TRBJ1-6; a possible D gene is TRBD1 (6 bases). Deletions cut 6 bases from V and 7 bases from J, with 19 bases between. The CDR3 contains 16 residues. Germline CDR1 and CDR2: SGHAT and FQNNGV. CDR3 DNA: TGTGCCAGCAGTCCCCTGGACACTAGGGGGAATTCACCCCTCCACTTT. Translation gives CASSPLDTRGNSPLHF.

This chain connects TRBV2 to TRBJ2-5; the D is unclear. V was shortened by 8 bases and J by 5 bases, with 9 bases between the two germline ends. Germline CDR1 and CDR2: SNHLY and FYNNEI. CDR3 length equals 11 residues. CDR3 protein: CASGSGETQYF. CDR3 in DNA: TGTGCCAGCGGATCCGGGGAGACCCAGTACTTC.

The J gene is TRBJ2-3, the V gene TRBV28; D is perhaps TRBD2 (6 bases). The V gene's germline CDR1 is MDHEN and CDR2 SYDVKM. There are 16 residues in the CDR3. Trimming stripped 5 bases from V and 0 bases from J, with 15 bases between. The CDR3 DNA is TGTGCCAGCAGTCCCCGAGCGGGCTCCAGCACAGATACGCAGTATTTT. This encodes CASSPRAGSSTDTQYF. The full variable domain, completed using reference TRBV28 and TRBJ2-3, is DVKVTQSSRYLVKRTGEKVFLECVQDMDHENMFWYRQDPGLGLRLIYFSYDVKMKEKGDIPEGYSVSREKKERFSLILESASTNQTSMYLCASSPRAGSSTDTQYFGPGTRLTVL.

This chain uses TRBV30 with TRBJ2-5; the match to TRBD2 covers 10 bases. The CDR3 runs 15 residues. The germline CDR1 and CDR2 sequences are GTSNPN and SVGIG (reference sequence). V lost 3 bases and J lost 5; bases outside the gene matches: 9. The CDR3 DNA reads TGTGCCTGGAGCCCGGGAGCGGGAGGGACCGAGACCCAGTACTTC. Protein product: CAWSPGAGGTETQYF.

Remarks on this clone: The junction and the germline gene differ at one end; a read error may be behind it. CDR3 residues: CASSEEGVTGGSSPLHF. The CDR3 bases are TGTGCCAGCAGCGAAGAAGGGGTCACAGGGGGAAGTTCACCCCTCCACTTT. This chain links TRBV2 with TRBJ1-6; 8 nucleotides line up with TRBD1. The CDR3 consists of 17 residues. Germline V CDR1 and CDR2: SNHLY, FYNNEI.

The chain links TRBV27 to TRBJ2-3; TRBD1 aligns across 9 bases. J was trimmed by 2 bases and V by 6 bases; bases with no gene match: 6. CDR3 length: 15 amino acids. Looked up from germline, CDR1 is MNHEY and CDR2 is SMNVEV (reference sequence). The CDR3 bases are TGTGCCAGCAGCCGGACAGGGGCGACCACAGATACGCAGTATTTT. Its translation is CASSRTGATTDTQYF.

In this sample, this clone turned up a few times. The gene calls are TRBV11-1 and TRBJ2-7; 9 bases agree with TRBD2. The germline V gene encodes CDR1 SGHAT and CDR2 FQDESV (reference sequence). V lost 5 bases to trimming and J lost 4 bases; unmatched junction nucleotides: 6. The CDR3 has 14 residues. Here the CDR3 reads CASSPGLARYEQYF. The CDR3 bases are TGTGCCAGCAGCCCCGGACTAGCGAGATACGAGCAGTACTTC.

This chain joins TRBV19 and TRBJ1-6; 10 bases fit TRBD1. This CDR3 region has 17 residues. V gave up 4 bases and J gave up 7 bases; unmatched junction bases: 10. In germline, CDR1 is LNHDA, CDR2 SQIVND (reference sequence). CDR3 loop: CASSTLQSGQGNSPLHF. The CDR3 nucleotides are TGTGCCAGTAGTACCCTACAATCGGGACAGGGGAATTCACCCCTCCACTTT.

The chain couples TRBV2 to TRBJ1-5; 12 nucleotides align to TRBD1. The CDR3 has 19 amino acids. V gave up 5 bases and J gave up 0 bases; unmatched junction bases: 11. Germline loops: CDR1 SNHLY, CDR2 FYNNEI. The CDR3 sequence is CASSPGTGGAISSNQPQHF. CDR3 sequence (DNA): TGTGCCAGCAGTCCCGGGACAGGGGGCGCGATTAGTAGCAATCAGCCCCAGCATTTT.

This clone was detected only a few times. This sequence joins TRBV3-1 (or the pseudogene TRBV3-2) and TRBJ2-1, with D unresolved. The V gene lost 4 bases and the J gene lost 7 bases, with 8 bases spanning the gap. This CDR3 has 12 amino acids. CDR1 and CDR2 from the germline V gene are LGHDT and YNNKEL (reference sequence). This CDR3 reads CASSRTRNEQFF. DNA of the CDR3: TGTGCCAGCAGCCGCACCAGGAATGAGCAGTTCTTC.

This chain links TRBV9 with TRBJ2-3, with 8 bases lining up with TRBD2. The CDR3 covers 15 residues. V dropped 4 bases and J dropped 0; count of bases not matched to a gene: 4. CDR1 is SGDLS and CDR2 is YYNGEE in the germline V gene. The CDR3 DNA reads as TGTGCCAGCAGCTTAGAGCGGGGGAGCACAGATACGCAGTATTTT. Residues: CASSLERGSTDTQYF. The whole variable domain, remainder taken from reference TRBV9 and TRBJ2-3, is DSGVTQTPKHLITATGQRVTLRCSPRSGDLSVYWYQQSLDQGLQFLIQYYNGEERAKGNILERFSAQQFPDLHSELNLSSLELGDSALYFCASSLERGSTDTQYFGPGTRLTVL.

This rearrangement joins TRBV11-3 to TRBJ2-7; D perhaps matches TRBD1 (6 bases). Trimming took off 5 bases at V and 6 bases at J, with 14 bases between the two ends. The germline gives CDR1 SGHNT, CDR2 YENEEA. The CDR3 length is 13 residues. As DNA, the CDR3 is TGTGCCAGCAGCCTACAGGTAGGGGGCGAGCAGTACTTC. Its translation: CASSLQVGGEQYF.

The chain uses TRBV29-1 and TRBJ2-3; maybe TRBD1 (5 bases). Germline loops: CDR1 SQVTM, CDR2 ANQGSEA. Trimming cost V 6 bases and J 4 bases, with 17 bases left between them. This CDR3 contains 14 residues. Here the CDR3 DNA reads TGCAGCGTCCAGACAACGGAGACAGCAGATACGCAGTATTTT. It encodes CSVQTTETADTQYF.

This chain joins TRBV27 and TRBJ1-5, with D possibly matching TRBD1 (5 bases). The CDR3 is made up of 16 amino acids. The V gene lost 3 bases and the J gene lost 3 bases, with 15 bases spanning the gap. Germline lookup yields CDR1 MNHEY and CDR2 SMNVEV (reference sequence). The CDR3 is CASSFQDSGDNQPQHF. In nucleotides, the CDR3 is TGTGCCAGCAGTTTTCAAGACAGTGGTGACAATCAGCCCCAGCATTTT.

The chain couples TRBV7-8 to TRBJ2-2; D gene uncertain. The V and J ends lost 1 base and 3 bases respectively, with 6 bases between them. CDR3 length equals 14 residues. CDR1 and CDR2 (germline): SGHVS, FQNEAQ. The chain's CDR3 is CASSLDRDTGELFF. CDR3 bases: TGTGCCAGCAGCTTAGACCGGGACACCGGGGAGCTGTTTTTT.

The CDR3 sequence: CASSLAPESTNEKLFF. CDR3 nucleotide sequence: TGTGCCAGCAGCTTGGCCCCGGAGTCAACTAATGAAAAACTGTTTTTT. This rearrangement joins TRBV5-5 to TRBJ1-4, with unresolved D. Germline CDR1 reads SGHKS; CDR2 reads YYEKEE (reference sequence). The V and J ends lost 0 bases and 0 bases respectively, with 9 bases between them. This CDR3 has 16 residues.

This clone occurred a few times. The sample has other DNA sequences that encode this CDR3 too. CDR3 DNA: TGCGCCAGCAGCCTCGAGCTAGAGACCCAGTACTTC. Its translation: CASSLELETQYF. The gene calls are TRBV5-1 and TRBJ2-5; D unclear. The germline V gene has CDR1 SGHRS and CDR2 YFSETQ. V was trimmed by 4 bases and J by 4 bases, leaving 8 bases between them. The CDR3 has 12 amino acids.

This rearrangement joins TRBV6-6 to TRBJ1-4; D possibly corresponds to TRBD1 (5 bases). CDR3 length equals 16 residues. Trimming stripped 7 bases from V and 4 bases from J, with 19 bases between. CDR1 is MNHNY, CDR2 SVGAGI, per germline (reference sequence). The chain's CDR3 is CASTFGWGGYNEKLFF. As DNA, the CDR3 is TGTGCCAGCACCTTCGGGTGGGGCGGCTATAATGAAAAACTGTTTTTT.

The genes are TRBV2 and TRBJ1-1, with a possible D match to TRBD1 (6 bases). The CDR3 consists of 12 residues. The germline V and J ends were trimmed by 9 bases and 3 bases, with 11 bases remaining between them. CDR1 is SNHLY, CDR2 FYNNEI, per germline. The CDR3: CASTGSDTEAFF. The CDR3 DNA reads as TGTGCCAGTACAGGGAGCGACACTGAAGCTTTCTTT. Variable domain in full (rest from reference TRBV2 and TRBJ1-1): EPEVTQTPSHQVTQMGQEVILRCVPISNHLYFYWYRQILGQKVEFLVSFYNNEISEKSEIFDDQFSVERPDGSNFTLKIRSTKLEDSAMYFCASTGSDTEAFFGQGTRLTVV.

The CDR3 region has the DNA TGCGCCAGCAGCCAAGATCCTAGCGGGAGCGATAATGAGCAGTTCTTC. Translation: CASSQDPSGSDNEQFF. The J gene is TRBJ2-1, the V gene TRBV4-1; 10 bases agree with TRBD2. This CDR3 region has 16 residues. The V gene end was trimmed by 0 bases and the J gene end by 7 bases; junction bases not matched to a gene: 6. Per the germline V gene, CDR1 is MGHRA and CDR2 is YSYEKL.

This chain connects TRBV18 to TRBJ1-4; no clear D. The CDR3 totals 17 residues. Trimming pared 4 bases from V and 5 bases from J, leaving 20 bases between. Germline-derived CDR1 and CDR2 are KGHSH and LQKENI. The CDR3 DNA reads TGTGCCAGCTCACAAAACGCAGGTGACGGGAGGAATGAAAAACTGTTTTTT. This translates into CASSQNAGDGRNEKLFF.

The V gene is TRBV2, the J gene TRBJ1-1; a weak D match, TRBD1 (5 bases). The CDR3 spans 14 residues. V lost 7 bases to trimming and J lost 2 bases, with 14 bases between them. Germline loops: CDR1 SNHLY, CDR2 FYNNEI. CDR3 nucleotides: TGTGCCAGCATCGCCGGACAAGCAAACACTGAAGCTTTCTTT. Translation gives CASIAGQANTEAFF.

The CDR3 is CASSSRRVKPGANVLTF. The CDR3 DNA sequence: TGTGCCAGCAGTTCCCGTCGGGTGAAACCTGGGGCCAACGTCCTGACTTTC. The chain has TRBV28 and TRBJ2-6; D unresolved. Germline V gene sequence: CDR1 MDHEN, CDR2 SYDVKM. V was trimmed by 4 bases and J by 2 bases, leaving 15 bases between them. This CDR3 contains 17 residues.

The V and J genes are TRBV24-1 and TRBJ2-5; 9 bases line up with TRBD1. The V segment lost 0 bases and the J segment 5 bases; nucleotides outside the gene matches: 9. Germline V lookup: CDR1 KGHDR, CDR2 SFDVKD. The CDR3 is made up of 17 amino acids. The chain's CDR3 is CATSDLTGGVGRETQYF. The CDR3, as DNA: TGTGCCACCAGTGATTTGACAGGGGGCGTTGGTCGGGAGACCCAGTACTTC.

The chain employs TRBV30 and TRBJ2-3, with TRBD2 matching over 11 bases. The CDR3 has 14 amino acids. V lost 2 bases, J lost 6 bases, and 4 bases stayed unmatched. Germline-derived CDR1 and CDR2 are GTSNPN and SVGIG (reference sequence). The CDR3 bases are TGTGCCTGGAGTCTAGCGGGAGGAGCGGATACGCAGTATTTT. Protein sequence: CAWSLAGGADTQYF.

J is TRBJ2-7 and V is TRBV19; perhaps TRBD2 as D (5 bases). From germline, CDR1 is LNHDA and CDR2 SQIVND (reference sequence). The V end was cut by 0 bases, the J end by 2 bases, with 8 bases between. The CDR3 consists of 14 residues. CDR3 protein: CASSIEKGAYEQYF. CDR3 in DNA: TGTGCCAGTAGTATAGAGAAGGGAGCCTACGAGCAGTACTTC.